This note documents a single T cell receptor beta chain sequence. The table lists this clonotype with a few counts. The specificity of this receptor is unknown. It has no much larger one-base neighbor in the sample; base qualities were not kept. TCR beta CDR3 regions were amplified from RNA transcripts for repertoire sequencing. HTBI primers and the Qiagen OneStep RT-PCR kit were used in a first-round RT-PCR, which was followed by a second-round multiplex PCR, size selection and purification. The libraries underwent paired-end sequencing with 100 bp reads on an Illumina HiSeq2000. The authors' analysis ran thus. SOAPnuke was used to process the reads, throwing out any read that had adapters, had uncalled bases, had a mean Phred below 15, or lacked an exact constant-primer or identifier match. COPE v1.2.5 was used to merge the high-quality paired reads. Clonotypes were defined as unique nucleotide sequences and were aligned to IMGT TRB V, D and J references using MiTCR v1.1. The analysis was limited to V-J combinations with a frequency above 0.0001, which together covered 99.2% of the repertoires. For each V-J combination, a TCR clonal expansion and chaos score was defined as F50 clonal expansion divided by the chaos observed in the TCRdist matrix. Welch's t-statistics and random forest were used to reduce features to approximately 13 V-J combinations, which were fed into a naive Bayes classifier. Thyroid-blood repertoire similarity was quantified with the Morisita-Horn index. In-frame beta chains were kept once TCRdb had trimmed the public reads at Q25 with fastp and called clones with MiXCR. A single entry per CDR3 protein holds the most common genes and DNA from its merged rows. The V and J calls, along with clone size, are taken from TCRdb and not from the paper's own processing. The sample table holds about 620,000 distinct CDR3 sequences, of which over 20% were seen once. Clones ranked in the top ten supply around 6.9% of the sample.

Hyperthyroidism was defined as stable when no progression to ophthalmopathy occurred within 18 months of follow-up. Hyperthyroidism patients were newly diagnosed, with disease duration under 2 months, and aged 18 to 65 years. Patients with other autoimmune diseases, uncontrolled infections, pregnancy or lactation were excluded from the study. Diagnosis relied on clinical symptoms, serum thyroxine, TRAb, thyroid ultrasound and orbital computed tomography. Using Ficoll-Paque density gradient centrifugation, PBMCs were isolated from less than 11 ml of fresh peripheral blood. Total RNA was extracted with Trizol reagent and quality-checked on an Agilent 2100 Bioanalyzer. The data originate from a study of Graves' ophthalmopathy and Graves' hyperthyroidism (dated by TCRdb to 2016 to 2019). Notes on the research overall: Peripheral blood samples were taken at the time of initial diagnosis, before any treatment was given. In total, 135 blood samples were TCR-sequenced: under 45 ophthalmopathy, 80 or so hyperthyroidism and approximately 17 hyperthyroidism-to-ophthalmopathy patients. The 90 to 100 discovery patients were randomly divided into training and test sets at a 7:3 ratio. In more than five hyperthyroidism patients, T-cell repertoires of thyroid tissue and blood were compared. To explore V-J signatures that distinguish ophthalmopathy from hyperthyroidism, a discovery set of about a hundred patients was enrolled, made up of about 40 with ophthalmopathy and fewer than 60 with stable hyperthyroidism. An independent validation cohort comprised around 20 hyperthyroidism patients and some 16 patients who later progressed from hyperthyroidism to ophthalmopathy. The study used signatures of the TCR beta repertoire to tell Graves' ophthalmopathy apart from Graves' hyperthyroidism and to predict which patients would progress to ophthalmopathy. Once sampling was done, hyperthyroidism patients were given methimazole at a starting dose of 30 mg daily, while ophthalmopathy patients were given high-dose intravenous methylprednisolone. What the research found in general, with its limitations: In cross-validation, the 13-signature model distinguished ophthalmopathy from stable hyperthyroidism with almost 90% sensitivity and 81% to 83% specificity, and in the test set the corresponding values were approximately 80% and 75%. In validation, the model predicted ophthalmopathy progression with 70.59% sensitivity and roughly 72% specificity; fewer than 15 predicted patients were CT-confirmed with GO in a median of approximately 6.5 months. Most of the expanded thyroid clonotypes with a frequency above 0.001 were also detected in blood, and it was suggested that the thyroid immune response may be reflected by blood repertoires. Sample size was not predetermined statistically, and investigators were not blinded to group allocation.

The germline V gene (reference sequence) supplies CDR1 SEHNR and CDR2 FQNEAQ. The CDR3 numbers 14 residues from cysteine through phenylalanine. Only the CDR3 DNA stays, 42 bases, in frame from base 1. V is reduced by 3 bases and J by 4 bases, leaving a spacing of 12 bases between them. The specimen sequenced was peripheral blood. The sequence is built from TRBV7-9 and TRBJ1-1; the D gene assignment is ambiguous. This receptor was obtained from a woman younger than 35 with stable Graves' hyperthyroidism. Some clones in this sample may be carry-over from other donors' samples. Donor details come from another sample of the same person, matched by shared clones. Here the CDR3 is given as CASSFDGVPTEAFF. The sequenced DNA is TGTGCCAGCAGCTTTGACGGAGTTCCCACTGAAGCTTTCTTT.